This T cell receptor (beta chain) was identified during a study of STAT5B mutations in CD4+ large granular lymphocyte leukemia. The wider study: Among healthy donors, a particular HLA allele went with more CDR3 'QG' motifs. Study results and caveats: Patient CD4-sorted repertoires looked more clonal than healthy CD4+ repertoires, even without putative leukemic clones. 8/27 top patient clones versus 2/35 control clones were TRBV06-family. The CD4+ versus CD8+ T-LGLL clonality difference may reflect limited sample size.

Some clones are missing from TCRdb's copy, which holds only in-frame ones; the method was immunoSEQ multiplex PCR. The data contain about 46,000 clones, roughly four fifths of them singletons. With respect to this clone: Its antigen is unidentified.

V dropped 4 bases and J dropped 7; count of bases not matched to a gene: 4. The CDR3 loop spans 13 amino acids. The germline V gene encodes CDR1 SGHTS and CDR2 YDEGEE. The receptor was isolated from a human donor in good health. Material for sequencing was CD4+ T cells from blood buffy coats. The chain joins TRBV5-8 to TRBJ1-2; 10 bases line up with TRBD1. CDR3 protein: CASSGRQGAGYTF. The CDR3 coding sequence is TGTGCCAGCAGCGGAAGACAGGGGGCTGGCTACACCTTC.